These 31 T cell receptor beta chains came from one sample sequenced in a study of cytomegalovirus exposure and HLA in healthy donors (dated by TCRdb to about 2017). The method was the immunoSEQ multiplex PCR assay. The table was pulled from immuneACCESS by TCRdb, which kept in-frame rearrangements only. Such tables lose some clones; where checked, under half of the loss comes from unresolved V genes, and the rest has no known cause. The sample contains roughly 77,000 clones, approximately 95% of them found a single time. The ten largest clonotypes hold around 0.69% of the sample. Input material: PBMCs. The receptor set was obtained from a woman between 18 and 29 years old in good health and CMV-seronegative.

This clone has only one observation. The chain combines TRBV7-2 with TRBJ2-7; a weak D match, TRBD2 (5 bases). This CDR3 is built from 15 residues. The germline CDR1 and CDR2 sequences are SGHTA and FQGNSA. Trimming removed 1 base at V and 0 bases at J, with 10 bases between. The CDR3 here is CASSLGLASSYEQYF. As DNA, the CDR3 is TGTGCCAGCAGCTTAGGGTTAGCGAGCTCCTACGAGCAGTACTTC.

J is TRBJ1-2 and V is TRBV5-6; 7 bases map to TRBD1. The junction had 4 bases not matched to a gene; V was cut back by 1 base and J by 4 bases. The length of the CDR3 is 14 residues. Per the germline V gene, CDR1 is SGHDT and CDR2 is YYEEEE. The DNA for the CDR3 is TGTGCCAGCAGCTTGAAGGGGGCGTTCTATGGCTACACCTTC. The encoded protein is CASSLKGAFYGYTF.

In DNA, the CDR3 is TGCAGCGTTGAAATGGCCATCTATGGCTACACCTTC. It translates to CSVEMAIYGYTF. This chain connects TRBV29-1 to TRBJ1-2, with D uncertain. Trimming took off 2 bases at V and 4 bases at J, with 8 bases between the two ends. Germline V CDR1 and CDR2: SQVTM, ANQGSEA. The CDR3 length is 12 residues. Supplemented by reference TRBV29-1 and TRBJ1-2, the full variable domain reads SAVISQKPSRDICQRGTSLTIQCQVDSQVTMMFWYRQQPGQSLTLIATANQGSEATYESGFVIDKFPISRPNLTFSTLTVSNMSPEDSSIYLCSVEMAIYGYTFGSGTRLTVV.

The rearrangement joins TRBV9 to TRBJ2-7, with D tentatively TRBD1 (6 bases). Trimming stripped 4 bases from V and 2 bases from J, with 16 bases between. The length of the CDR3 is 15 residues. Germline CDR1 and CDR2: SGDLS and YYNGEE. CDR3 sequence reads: CASSSGLQGTYEQYF. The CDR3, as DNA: TGTGCCAGCAGCTCCGGACTGCAGGGGACCTACGAGCAGTACTTC. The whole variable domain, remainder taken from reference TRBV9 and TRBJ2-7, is DSGVTQTPKHLITATGQRVTLRCSPRSGDLSVYWYQQSLDQGLQFLIQYYNGEERAKGNILERFSAQQFPDLHSELNLSSLELGDSALYFCASSSGLQGTYEQYFGPGTRLTVT.

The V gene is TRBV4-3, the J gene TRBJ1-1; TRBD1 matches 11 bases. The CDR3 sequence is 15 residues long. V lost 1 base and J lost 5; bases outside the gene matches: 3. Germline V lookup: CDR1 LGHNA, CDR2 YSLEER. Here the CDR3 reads CASSQVGTGGTEAFF. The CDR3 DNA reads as TGCGCCAGCAGCCAAGTTGGGACAGGGGGAACTGAAGCTTTCTTT.

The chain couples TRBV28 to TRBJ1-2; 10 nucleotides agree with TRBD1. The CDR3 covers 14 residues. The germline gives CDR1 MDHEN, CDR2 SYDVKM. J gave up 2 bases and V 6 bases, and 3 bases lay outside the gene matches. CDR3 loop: CASRSGQGNYGYTF. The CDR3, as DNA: TGTGCCAGCAGGTCGGGACAGGGGAACTATGGCTACACCTTC.

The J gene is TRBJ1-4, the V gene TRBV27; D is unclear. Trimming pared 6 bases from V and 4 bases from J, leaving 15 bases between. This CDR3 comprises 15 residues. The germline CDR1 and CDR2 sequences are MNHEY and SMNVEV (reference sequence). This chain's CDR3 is CASRIRGGFNEKLFF. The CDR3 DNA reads TGTGCCAGCAGGATCCGGGGAGGGTTTAATGAAAAACTGTTTTTT.

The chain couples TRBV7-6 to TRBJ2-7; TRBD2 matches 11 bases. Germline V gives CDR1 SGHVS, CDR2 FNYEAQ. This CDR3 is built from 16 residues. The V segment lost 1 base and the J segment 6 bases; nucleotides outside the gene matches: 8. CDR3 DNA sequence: TGTGCCAGCAGCTTAGGGGCTAGCGGGAGGAGGGCCGAGCAGTACTTC. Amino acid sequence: CASSLGASGRRAEQYF. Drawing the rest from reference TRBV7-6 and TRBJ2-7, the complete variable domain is GAGVSQSPRYKVTKRGQDVALRCDPISGHVSLYWYRQALGQGPEFLTYFNYEAQQDKSGLPNDRFSAERPEGSISTLTIQRTEQRDSAMYRCASSLGASGRRAEQYFGPGTRLTVT.

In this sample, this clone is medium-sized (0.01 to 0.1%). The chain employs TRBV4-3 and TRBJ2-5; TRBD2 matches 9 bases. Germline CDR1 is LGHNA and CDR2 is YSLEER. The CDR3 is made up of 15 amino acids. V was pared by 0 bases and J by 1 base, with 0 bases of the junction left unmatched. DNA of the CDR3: TGCGCCAGCAGCCAAGAGCGGGGGGGCCAAGAGACCCAGTACTTC. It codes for CASSQERGGQETQYF.

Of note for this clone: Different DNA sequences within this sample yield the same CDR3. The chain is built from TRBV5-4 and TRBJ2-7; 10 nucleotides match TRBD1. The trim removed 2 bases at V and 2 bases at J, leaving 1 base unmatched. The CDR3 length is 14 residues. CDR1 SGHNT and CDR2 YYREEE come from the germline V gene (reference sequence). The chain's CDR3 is CASSFGTGAYEQYF. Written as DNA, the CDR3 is TGTGCCAGCAGCTTTGGGACAGGGGCCTACGAGCAGTACTTC.

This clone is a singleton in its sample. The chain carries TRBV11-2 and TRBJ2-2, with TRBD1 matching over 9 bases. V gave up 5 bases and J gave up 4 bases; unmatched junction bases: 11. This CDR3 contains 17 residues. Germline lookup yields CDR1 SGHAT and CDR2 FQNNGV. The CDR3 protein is CASSNRQGVPSTGELFF. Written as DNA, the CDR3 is TGTGCCAGCAGCAACCGACAGGGGGTCCCCAGCACCGGGGAGCTGTTTTTT.

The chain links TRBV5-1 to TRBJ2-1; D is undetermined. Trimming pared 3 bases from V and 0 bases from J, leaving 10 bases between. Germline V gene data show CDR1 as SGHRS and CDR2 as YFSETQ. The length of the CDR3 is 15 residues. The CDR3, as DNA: TGCGCCAGCAGCTACCGGTCTCCCTCCTACAATGAGCAGTTCTTC. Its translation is CASSYRSPSYNEQFF.

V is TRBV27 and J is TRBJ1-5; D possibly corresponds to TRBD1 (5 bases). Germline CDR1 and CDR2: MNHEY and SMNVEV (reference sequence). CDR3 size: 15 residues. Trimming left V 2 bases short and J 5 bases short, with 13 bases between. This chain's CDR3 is CASSLRGREDQPQHF. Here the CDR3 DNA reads TGTGCCAGCAGTTTAAGGGGTAGGGAGGATCAGCCCCAGCATTTT.

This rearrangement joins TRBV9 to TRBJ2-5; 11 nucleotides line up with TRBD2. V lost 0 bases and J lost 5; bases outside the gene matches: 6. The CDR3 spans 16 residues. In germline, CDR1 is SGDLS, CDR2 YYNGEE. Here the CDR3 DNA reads TGTGCCAGCAGCGTAGCGGTAGCGGGGGGGCTTGAGACCCAGTACTTC. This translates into CASSVAVAGGLETQYF.

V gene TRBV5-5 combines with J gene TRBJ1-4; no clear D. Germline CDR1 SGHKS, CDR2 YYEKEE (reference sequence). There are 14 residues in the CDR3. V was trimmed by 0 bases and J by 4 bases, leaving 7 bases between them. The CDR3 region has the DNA TGTGCCAGCAGCTTGGACAGTGTTAATGAAAAACTGTTTTTT. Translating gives CASSLDSVNEKLFF.

CDR3 DNA: TGCGCCAGCAGCCAAGTTCGGAGGAACACTGAAGCTTTCTTT. Translation: CASSQVRRNTEAFF. The V gene is TRBV4-1, the J gene TRBJ1-1; D is ambiguous. This CDR3 has 14 amino acids. V lost 1 base to trimming and J lost 1 base, with 7 bases between them. CDR1 MGHRA and CDR2 YSYEKL come from the germline V gene.

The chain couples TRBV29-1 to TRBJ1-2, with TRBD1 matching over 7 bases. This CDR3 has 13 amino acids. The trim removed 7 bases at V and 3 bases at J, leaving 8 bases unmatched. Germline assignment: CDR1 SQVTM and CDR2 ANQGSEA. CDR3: CSAFRTGHYGYTF. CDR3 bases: TGCAGCGCATTTAGGACAGGACACTATGGCTACACCTTC.

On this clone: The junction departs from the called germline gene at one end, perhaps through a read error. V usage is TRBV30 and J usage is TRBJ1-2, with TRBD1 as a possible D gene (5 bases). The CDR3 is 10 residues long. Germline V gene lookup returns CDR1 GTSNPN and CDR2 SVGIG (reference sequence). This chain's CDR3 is CARRQPGYTF. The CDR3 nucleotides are TGTGCCCGGAGACAGCCTGGCTACACCTTC.

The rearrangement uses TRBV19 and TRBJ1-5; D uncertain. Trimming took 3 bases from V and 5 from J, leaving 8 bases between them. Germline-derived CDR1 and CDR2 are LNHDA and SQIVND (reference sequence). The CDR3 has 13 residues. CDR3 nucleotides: TGTGCCAGTAGTATCCTTTCCGATCAGCCCCAGCATTTT. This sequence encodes CASSILSDQPQHF. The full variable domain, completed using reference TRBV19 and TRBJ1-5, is DGGITQSPKYLFRKEGQNVTLSCEQNLNHDAMYWYRQDPGQGLRLIYYSQIVNDFQKGDIAEGYSVSREKKESFPLTVTSAQKNPTAFYLCASSILSDQPQHFGDGTRLSIL.

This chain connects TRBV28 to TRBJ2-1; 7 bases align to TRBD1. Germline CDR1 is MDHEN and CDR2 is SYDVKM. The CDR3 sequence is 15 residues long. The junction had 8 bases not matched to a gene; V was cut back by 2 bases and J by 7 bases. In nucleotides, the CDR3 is TGTGCCAGCAGTTTAGTGGCAGGGGGAGTAAATGAGCAGTTCTTC. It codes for CASSLVAGGVNEQFF.

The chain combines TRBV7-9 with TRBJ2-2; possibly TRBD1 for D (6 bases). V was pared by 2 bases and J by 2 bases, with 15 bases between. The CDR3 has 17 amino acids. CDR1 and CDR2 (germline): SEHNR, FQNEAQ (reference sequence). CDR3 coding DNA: TGTGCCAGCAGCTTAACTTCCCCAGGGGTCAACACCGGGGAGCTGTTTTTT. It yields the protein CASSLTSPGVNTGELFF.

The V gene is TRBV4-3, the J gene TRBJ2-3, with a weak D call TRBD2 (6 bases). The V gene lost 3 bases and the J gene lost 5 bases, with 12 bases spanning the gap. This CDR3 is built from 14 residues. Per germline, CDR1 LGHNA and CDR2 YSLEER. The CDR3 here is CASSQETREDTQYF. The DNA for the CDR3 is TGCGCCAGCAGCCAGGAGACTAGAGAAGATACGCAGTATTTT.

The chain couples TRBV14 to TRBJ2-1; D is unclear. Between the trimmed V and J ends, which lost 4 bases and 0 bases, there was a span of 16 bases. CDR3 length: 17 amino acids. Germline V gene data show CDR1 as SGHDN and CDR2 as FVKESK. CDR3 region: CASSRYGGASSYNEQFF. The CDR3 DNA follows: TGTGCCAGCAGCCGGTACGGTGGAGCCAGCTCCTACAATGAGCAGTTCTTC.

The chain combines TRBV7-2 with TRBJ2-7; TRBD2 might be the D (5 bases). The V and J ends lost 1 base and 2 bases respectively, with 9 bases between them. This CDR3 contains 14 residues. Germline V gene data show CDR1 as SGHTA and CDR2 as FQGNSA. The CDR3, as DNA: TGTGCCAGCAGCTTAGGAGGGAGTGCCTACGAGCAGTACTTC. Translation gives CASSLGGSAYEQYF.

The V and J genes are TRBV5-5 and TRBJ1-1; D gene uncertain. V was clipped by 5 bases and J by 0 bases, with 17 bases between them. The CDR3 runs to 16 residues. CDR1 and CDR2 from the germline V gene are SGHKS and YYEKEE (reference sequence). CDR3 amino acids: CASRTISGGMNTEAFF. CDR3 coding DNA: TGTGCCAGCAGGACGATAAGCGGAGGGATGAACACTGAAGCTTTCTTT.

In DNA, the CDR3 is TGTGCCAGCAGCTTCGAGGGGGCTAACACTGAAGCTTTCTTT. Translating it yields CASSFEGANTEAFF. This sequence joins TRBV7-2 and TRBJ1-1; 7 nucleotides align to TRBD1. V shed 3 bases and J 2 bases; nucleotides not matched to a gene: 3. Germline assignment: CDR1 SGHTA and CDR2 FQGNSA. The CDR3 totals 14 residues.

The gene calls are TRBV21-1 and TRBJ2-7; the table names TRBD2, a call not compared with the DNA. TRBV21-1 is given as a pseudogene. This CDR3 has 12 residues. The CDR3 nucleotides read TGTGCCAGACTAGCGGTACGCTACGAGCAGTACTTC. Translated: CARLAVRYEQYF.

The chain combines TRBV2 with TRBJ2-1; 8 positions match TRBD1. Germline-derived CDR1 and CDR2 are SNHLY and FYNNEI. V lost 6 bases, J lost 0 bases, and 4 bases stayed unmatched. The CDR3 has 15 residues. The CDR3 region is CASSPDRGSYNEQFF. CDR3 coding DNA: TGTGCCAGCAGCCCAGACAGGGGCTCCTACAATGAGCAGTTCTTC.

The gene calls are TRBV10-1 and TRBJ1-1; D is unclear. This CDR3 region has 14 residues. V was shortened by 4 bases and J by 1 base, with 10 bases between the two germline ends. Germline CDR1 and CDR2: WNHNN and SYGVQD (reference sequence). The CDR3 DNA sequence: TGCGCCAGCAGTGTAGGTCCAGGGAACACTGAAGCTTTCTTT. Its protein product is CASSVGPGNTEAFF.

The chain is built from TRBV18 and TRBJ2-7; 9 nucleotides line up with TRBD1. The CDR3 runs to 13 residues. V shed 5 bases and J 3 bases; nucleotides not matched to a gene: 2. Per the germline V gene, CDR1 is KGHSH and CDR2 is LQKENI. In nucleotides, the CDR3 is TGTGCCAGCTCAAGGACAGGGGACTACGAGCAGTACTTC. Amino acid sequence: CASSRTGDYEQYF.

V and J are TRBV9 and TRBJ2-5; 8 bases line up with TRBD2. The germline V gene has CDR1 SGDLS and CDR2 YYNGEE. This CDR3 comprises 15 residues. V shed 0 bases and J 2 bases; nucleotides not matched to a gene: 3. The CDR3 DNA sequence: TGTGCCAGCAGCGTAGATCGGGGGGGGCAAGAGACCCAGTACTTC. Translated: CASSVDRGGQETQYF.